This TCR beta chain is drawn from a study of CD8+ T cells in alopecia areata. Whole-study findings and limits: Normal skin's resident alphabeta T cells are sequenced alongside lesional scalp T cells.

Extraction of RNA preceded its reverse transcription into cDNA, which served as the sequencing template. This table comes from immunoSEQ multiplex PCR, and its TCRdb copy is limited to in-frame clones, with some not included. The sample yields fewer than 100,000 clones, approximately 66% seen once. Treatment indicated: oral pan-JAK inhibitor, 5-10 mg twice daily. A word on this clone: Antigen unknown.

There are 12 residues in the CDR3. Per germline, CDR1 SGHRS and CDR2 YFSETQ. Trimming cost V 4 bases and J 6 bases, with 8 bases left between them. The chain has TRBV5-1 and TRBJ2-1; no firm D call. The specimen was CD8+ T cells sorted from blood, collected at week 4, from a patient treated with tofacitinib. The TCR was taken from a human donor with alopecia areata. The CDR3 here is CASSLSSNEQFF. The CDR3, as DNA: TGCGCCAGCAGCCTAAGTTCCAATGAGCAGTTCTTC.